What follows describes a single T cell receptor beta chain. Its antigen is as yet unknown. TCR beta cDNA libraries included unique molecular identifiers. Input populations of roughly 0.85 to 11 million T cells gave rise to 500,000 to 600,000 cDNA molecules. TCRdb itself ran the PCR reads through MiXCR, one entry per CDR3 protein. In the table there are hundreds of thousands of distinct CDR3 sequences, roughly 45% of which are singletons. The data are from a study of post-analysis software for immune sequencing data. Study at large: Disease trajectories encompassed relapsing-remitting, secondary progressive and progressive-relapsing multiple sclerosis.

This CDR3 is 16 amino acids long. Per the germline V gene, CDR1 is SGHRS and CDR2 is YFSETQ. The V gene end was trimmed by 4 bases and the J gene end by 13 bases; junction bases not matched to a gene: 18. Whole-study findings and limits: Controls had significantly higher normalized Chao1 diversity than multiple sclerosis patients. Compared with controls, patients had more of roughly five TRBV segments, including TRBV5-6, TRBV5-1 and TRBV20-1. When the samples were clustered directly with F measure, those that had been prepared in the same batch showed strong co-clustering.

V usage is TRBV5-1 and J usage is TRBJ2-1; 9 bases match TRBD2. This clonotype was obtained from a girl aged 5 to 17 with multiple sclerosis. The specimen was blood. In DNA form, the CDR3 reads TGCGCCAGCAGCCCCGGTTGGGGACTAGCTAAGGAGACCCAGTTCTTC. Translated: CASSPGWGLAKETQFF.